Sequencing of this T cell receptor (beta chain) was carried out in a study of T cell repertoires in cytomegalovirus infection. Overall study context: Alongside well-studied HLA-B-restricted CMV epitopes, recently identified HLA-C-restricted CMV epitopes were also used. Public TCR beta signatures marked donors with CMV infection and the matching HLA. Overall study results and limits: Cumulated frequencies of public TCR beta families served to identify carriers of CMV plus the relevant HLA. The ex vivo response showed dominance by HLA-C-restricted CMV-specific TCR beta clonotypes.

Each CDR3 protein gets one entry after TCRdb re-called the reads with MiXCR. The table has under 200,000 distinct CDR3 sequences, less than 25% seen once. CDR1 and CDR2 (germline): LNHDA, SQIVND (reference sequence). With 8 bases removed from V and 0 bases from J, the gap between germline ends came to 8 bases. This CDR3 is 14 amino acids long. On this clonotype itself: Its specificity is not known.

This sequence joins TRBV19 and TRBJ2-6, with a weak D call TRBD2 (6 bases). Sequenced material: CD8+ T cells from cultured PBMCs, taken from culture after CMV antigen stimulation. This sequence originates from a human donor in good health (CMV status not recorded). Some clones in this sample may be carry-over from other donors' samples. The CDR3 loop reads CASEGLSGANVLTF. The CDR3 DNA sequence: TGTGCCAGTGAGGGACTCTCTGGGGCCAACGTCCTGACTTTC. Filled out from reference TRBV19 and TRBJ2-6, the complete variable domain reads DGGITQSPKYLFRKEGQNVTLSCEQNLNHDAMYWYRQDPGQGLRLIYYSQIVNDFQKGDIAEGYSVSREKKESFPLTVTSAQKNPTAFYLCASEGLSGANVLTFGAGSRLTVL.